Listed below are T cell receptor beta chains from one sample, sequenced in a study of neoadjuvant anti-PD-1 for oral cavity cancer. Sequenced by immunoSEQ multiplex PCR; TCRdb stores in-frame clones only, minus some. The top ten hold around 15% of the sample, which has about 37,000 clones, approximately 40% seen once. The sample here was tumor tissue, taken after nivolumab (anti-PD-1) treatment. Receptors originate from a person between 40 and 85 years old with oral cavity squamous cell carcinoma. CDR3s include the opening cysteine and the closing phenylalanine or tryptophan.

>TRBV21-1|TRBJ1-2
CASSKASTVGGYTF
>TRBV7-8|TRBJ2-7
CASSLFQGRSGYEQYF
>TRBV2|TRBJ1-1
CASSYEPGQKAFF
>TRBV20-1|TRBJ2-7
CSARQGYEQYF
>TRBV4-2|TRBJ2-7
CASSQELASGRAYEQYF
>TRBV6-6|TRBJ1-2
CASRGWGILDYGYTF
>TRBV7-2|TRBJ1-4
CASSSMARGEKLFF
>TRBV5-4|TRBJ2-3
CASSPAGATTQYF
>TRBV28|TRBJ2-7
CASKPGTGPLRQYF
>TRBV6-6|TRBJ1-2
CASSYSGQGVHGYTF
>TRBV10-2|TRBJ2-1
CASGWGGEQFF
>TRBV5-1|TRBJ1-5
CASSLLGGNQPQHF
>TRBV5-5|TRBJ1-5
CASSLAVERLQPQHF
>TRBV10-3|TRBJ2-3
CAIRPRDRASTDTQYF
>TRBV27|TRBJ1-5
CASKLTGTEGNQPQHF
>TRBV13|TRBJ2-6
CASSSGQAGANVLTF